The 2 T cell receptor beta chains below all came from one sample that was sequenced in a study of cytomegalovirus exposure and HLA in healthy donors. Generated by immunoSEQ multiplex PCR, the TCRdb table keeps only in-frame clones and is missing some. Of approximately 76,000 clones detected, around 94% appear once; the ten largest clones hold approximately 2%. The sample was PBMCs. These receptors came from a woman between 18 and 29 years old in good health and CMV-seronegative.

This chain connects TRBV2 to TRBJ1-1, with 9 bases matching TRBD1. From germline, CDR1 is SNHLY and CDR2 FYNNEI. The V and J ends lost 7 bases and 7 bases, in that order; junction bases with no gene match: 7. There are 13 residues in the CDR3. This CDR3 is CASIEGTGIEAFF. DNA of the CDR3: TGTGCCAGCATCGAAGGGACAGGGATTGAAGCTTTCTTT.

The chain combines TRBV6-1 with TRBJ2-1; D may be TRBD2 (5 bases). The CDR3 extends over 16 amino acids. V lost 1 base, J lost 3 bases, and 13 bases lay in between. Germline V lookup: CDR1 MNHNS, CDR2 SASEGT. CDR3 nucleotides: TGTGCCAGCAGTGAAGAGGGTCCACTAGACTACAATGAGCAGTTCTTC. Amino acids: CASSEEGPLDYNEQFF.